What follows are 20 T cell receptor beta chains derived from one specimen sequenced in a study of Ad26.COV2.S vaccination and SARS-CoV-2 variants. Repertoires were generated with immunoSEQ multiplex PCR, while TCRdb's copy carries only in-frame clones and drops some. Of hundreds of thousands of clones in the sample, around 86% were seen once. The treatment: 15 to 20 received Ad26.COV2.S at low or high dose, single or two shots; several received placebo; per-sample allocation not given. Material that was analyzed had been drawn on day 63 after the first vaccine or placebo injection. The material was peripheral blood, obtained in a trial of Ad26.COV2.S vaccine versus placebo. These receptors all come from a person between 18 and 65 years old who received the Ad26.COV2.S COVID-19 vaccine or a placebo.

The gene calls are TRBV13 and TRBJ2-3; TRBD2 might be the D (5 bases). The CDR3 length is 14 residues. Looked up from germline, CDR1 is PRHDT and CDR2 is FYEKMQ (reference sequence). The V gene lost 5 bases and the J gene lost 6 bases, with 15 bases spanning the gap. CDR3 nucleotides: TGTGCCAGCAGCCCTCGGAGGACCGGGGATACGCAGTATTTT. Protein sequence: CASSPRRTGDTQYF.

This clone was recorded once. The genes are TRBV7-6 and TRBJ1-3; D is unclear. V was clipped by 2 bases and J by 2 bases, with 10 bases between them. The CDR3 covers 15 residues. The germline gives CDR1 SGHVS, CDR2 FNYEAQ. CDR3 residues: CASSLSSGTGNTIYF. The CDR3 coding sequence is TGTGCCAGCAGCTTATCTTCGGGAACTGGAAACACCATATATTTT.

This chain joins TRBV7-2 and TRBJ2-7; TRBD1 agrees at 8 bases. The CDR3 runs 14 residues. The ends lost 3 bases at V and 3 bases at J; junction bases unmatched: 4. Germline assignment: CDR1 SGHTA and CDR2 FQGNSA. Here the CDR3 DNA reads TGTGCCAGCAGCTTCGGGGACAGGATCTACGAGCAGTACTTC. Translation: CASSFGDRIYEQYF.

This chain links TRBV5-4 with TRBJ2-7, with 7 bases aligning to TRBD1. CDR3 length: 12 residues. Unmatched junction bases numbered 0, after V lost 4 bases and J lost 2 bases. In germline, CDR1 is SGHNT, CDR2 YYREEE (reference sequence). The DNA for the CDR3 is TGTGCCAGCAGCGACAGGGCCTACGAGCAGTACTTC. This encodes CASSDRAYEQYF.

This chain uses TRBV9 with TRBJ2-5; 10 bases align to TRBD2. The CDR3 is made up of 15 amino acids. V was pared by 0 bases and J by 9 bases, with 8 bases of the junction left unmatched. Germline loops: CDR1 SGDLS, CDR2 YYNGEE. The DNA for the CDR3 is TGTGCCAGCAGCGTAGGTAGCGGGGGGCCTGGGGCCCAGTACTTC. Translation: CASSVGSGGPGAQYF.

This clone was recorded a few times. The rearrangement joins TRBV6-1 to TRBJ2-7; 8 bases fit TRBD2. J was trimmed by 0 bases and V by 1 base; bases with no gene match: 5. From germline, CDR1 is MNHNS and CDR2 SASEGT. This CDR3 has 16 residues. This CDR3 is CASSEGLAMISYEQYF. The CDR3 DNA reads as TGTGCCAGCAGTGAAGGACTAGCGATGATCTCCTACGAGCAGTACTTC.

The chain uses TRBV7-8 and TRBJ1-3; the D gene is possibly TRBD1 (6 bases). V dropped 5 bases and J dropped 4 bases, with 15 bases sitting between them. CDR3 size: 15 residues. The germline gives CDR1 SGHVS, CDR2 FQNEAQ. CDR3 sequence: CASSRIEGVGNTIYF. CDR3 DNA sequence: TGTGCCAGCAGCCGAATAGAGGGGGTAGGAAACACCATATATTTT. Combining the CDR3 with reference TRBV7-8 and TRBJ1-3 gives the whole variable domain GAGVSQSPRYKVAKRGQDVALRCDPISGHVSLFWYQQALGQGPEFLTYFQNEAQLDKSGLPSDRFFAERPEGSVSTLKIQRTQQEDSAVYLCASSRIEGVGNTIYFGEGSWLTVV.

The V gene is TRBV30, the J gene TRBJ2-7; no definite D call. Per germline, CDR1 GTSNPN and CDR2 SVGIG (reference sequence). V lost 4 bases and J 5 bases, leaving 12 bases between the germline ends. The CDR3 totals 12 residues. The CDR3 DNA reads TGTGCCTGGACAGGTTTCTTGGACGAGCAGTACTTC. Its protein is CAWTGFLDEQYF.

This clone was seen more than once but under ten times. This rearrangement joins TRBV4-1 to TRBJ1-3; a possible D gene is TRBD1 (5 bases). The CDR3 is made up of 19 amino acids. V lost 0 bases, J lost 3 bases, and 21 bases lay in between. Germline CDR1 is MGHRA and CDR2 is YSYEKL. As DNA, the CDR3 is TGCGCCAGCAGCCAAGATCTCCCCGTGGGCAGGGCAGGTGGAAACACCATATATTTT. Residues: CASSQDLPVGRAGGNTIYF.

The chain uses TRBV7-9 and TRBJ2-3; 8 bases line up with TRBD2. CDR1 SEHNR and CDR2 FQNEAQ come from the germline V gene (reference sequence). The V and J ends lost 5 bases and 5 bases, in that order; junction bases with no gene match: 15. The CDR3 covers 17 residues. The CDR3 loop reads CASSPPGTRLIGDTQYF. The CDR3 bases are TGTGCCAGCAGCCCGCCGGGGACTAGACTAATAGGAGATACGCAGTATTTT.

This clone was recorded only once. The chain has TRBV11-2 and TRBJ1-3; D is undetermined. V lost 1 base and J lost 4, with 5 bases in between. Germline CDR1 SGHAT, CDR2 FQNNGV. The CDR3 has 13 amino acids. CDR3 region: CASSLAAGNTIYF. CDR3 in DNA: TGTGCCAGCAGCTTAGCAGCAGGAAACACCATATATTTT.

The chain has TRBV23-1 and TRBJ1-5; possibly TRBD1 for D (6 bases). TRBV23-1 is assigned to the ORF class and has an uncertain function. The CDR3 covers 15 residues. With 0 bases removed from V and 5 bases from J, the gap between germline ends came to 11 bases. The CDR3 spells CASSQSLGADQPQHF. The CDR3 nucleotides read TGCGCCAGCAGTCAATCGTTGGGGGCCGATCAGCCCCAGCATTTT.

J is TRBJ1-1 and V is TRBV25-1; no definite D call. Per the germline V gene, CDR1 is MGHDK and CDR2 is SYGVNS. Between the trimmed V and J ends, which lost 5 bases and 5 bases, there was a span of 9 bases. The CDR3 runs 12 residues. The CDR3 nucleotides read TGTGCCAGCAGTAAGATGGGAACTGAAGCTTTCTTT. The encoded protein is CASSKMGTEAFF.

V usage is TRBV3-1 (or the pseudogene TRBV3-2) and J usage is TRBJ1-1; D may be TRBD1 (5 bases). The germline gives CDR1 LGHDT, CDR2 YNNKEL (reference sequence). The CDR3 contains 15 residues. V was clipped by 7 bases and J by 5 bases, with 20 bases between them. CDR3 region: CASIQDGGRGTEAFF. The CDR3 coding sequence is TGTGCCAGCATCCAGGATGGAGGGAGGGGAACTGAAGCTTTCTTT.

CDR3 in amino acids: CASSPRENYGYTF. DNA for the CDR3: TGTGCCAGCAGTCCCAGGGAGAACTATGGCTACACCTTC. The chain employs TRBV12-3 or TRBV12-4 and TRBJ1-2; possible D gene TRBD1, 5 bases. CDR3 length equals 13 residues. Trimming took off 5 bases at V and 2 bases at J, with 9 bases between the two ends.

V and J are TRBV7-2 and TRBJ2-7, with D tentatively TRBD2 (6 bases). Trimming stripped 5 bases from V and 3 bases from J, with 17 bases between. The germline gives CDR1 SGHTA, CDR2 FQGNSA. CDR3 length: 15 residues. The chain's CDR3 is CASSGVGGYLYEQYF. CDR3 in DNA: TGTGCCAGCAGCGGTGTCGGGGGATACCTCTACGAGCAGTACTTC.

In its sample, this clone was seen once. The rearrangement joins TRBV4-2 to TRBJ2-1, with D perhaps matching TRBD2 (5 bases). Germline V gene lookup returns CDR1 LGHNA and CDR2 YNFKEQ. The CDR3 is made up of 13 amino acids. V was clipped by 3 bases and J by 5 bases, with 8 bases between them. CDR3 bases: TGTGCCAGCAGCCATCCCGGGGACAATGAGCAGTTCTTC. Translating gives CASSHPGDNEQFF.

The J gene is TRBJ2-2, the V gene TRBV19, with TRBD2 matching over 12 bases. The CDR3 has 16 amino acids. Germline V gives CDR1 LNHDA, CDR2 SQIVND (reference sequence). With 4 bases clipped from V and 6 bases from J, the junction kept 6 bases outside the gene matches. The DNA for the CDR3 is TGTGCCAGTAGTACCAGGACTAGCGGGGTCTCCGGGGAGCTGTTTTTT. The encoded protein is CASSTRTSGVSGELFF.

This chain joins TRBV9 and TRBJ2-7, with D perhaps TRBD1 (5 bases). The germline V and J ends were trimmed by 4 bases and 2 bases, with 13 bases remaining between them. The CDR3 spans 14 residues. The V gene's germline CDR1 is SGDLS and CDR2 YYNGEE. As DNA, the CDR3 is TGTGCCAGCAGCCGCGAGCAGGGTCCCTACGAGCAGTACTTC. It is translated as CASSREQGPYEQYF.

Ten or more counts support this clone. J is TRBJ2-5 and V is TRBV18; 8 bases match TRBD1. This CDR3 has 14 residues. V shed 2 bases, J shed 5 bases, and the junction held 4 bases outside the gene matches. Germline V gene lookup returns CDR1 KGHSH and CDR2 LQKENI. CDR3 coding DNA: TGTGCCAGCTCACCAACAGGGGGTACGGAGACCCAGTACTTC. Its protein is CASSPTGGTETQYF.